This T cell receptor (beta chain) was captured by sequencing in a study of Ad26.COV2.S vaccination and SARS-CoV-2 variants. Study in general: In the study, Ad26.COV2.S was injected intramuscularly once, or twice 56 days apart. The study, taken as a whole, reports: Estimates derived from TCR breadth and depth analyses may have underestimated total T cell responses.

V lost 5 bases, J lost 2 bases, and 18 bases lay in between. The CDR3 is 16 amino acids. Germline CDR1 is MNHEY and CDR2 is SMNVEV (reference sequence). A word on this clone: Its antigen is as yet unknown.

Treatment in this sample: about 20 received Ad26.COV2.S at low or high dose, single or two shots; about 5 received placebo; per-sample allocation not given. Each sample was drawn 63 days after the first injection (of vaccine or placebo). This Boston cohort included adults aged 18-55 years. Produced via immunoSEQ multiplex PCR; TCRdb's table is partial and in-frame only. The sample lists 380,000 or so clones; 83% were seen once. This clonotype was sampled from a person between 18 and 60 years old who received the Ad26.COV2.S COVID-19 vaccine or a placebo. The rearrangement links TRBV27 to TRBJ1-2; possible D gene TRBD1, 5 bases. The specimen was peripheral blood, collected in a trial of Ad26.COV2.S vaccine versus placebo. The CDR3 coding sequence is TGTGCCAGCAGTCCCCAGAGGGAGGGGAGGAACTATGGCTACACCTTC. Translated: CASSPQREGRNYGYTF.